The 23 T cell receptor beta chains given below trace back to one sample, sequenced in a study of blood T cells in healthy people across ages (dated by TCRdb to the mid-2010s). The receptor library was made with 5' RACE. Sequencing instrument: Illumina HiSeq 2500. A second PCR of roughly 7 to 11 cycles was performed with a sample-barcoded 5' primer and a J-beta primer mix. The public reads were run again by TCRdb, first through fastp at Q25 and then through MiXCR, and only productive beta chains were kept. Each entry is one CDR3 protein sequence, shown with its most common DNA and genes. For this sample there are 1.6 million or so distinct CDR3 sequences; roughly 32% appear just once. The top ten clones comprise over 9% of the sample. The sample taken for sequencing was blood. These receptors were obtained from a woman aged 25 to 39 in good health.

J is TRBJ1-2 and V is TRBV7-2, with TRBD1 identical over 8 bases. This CDR3 spans 17 amino acids. Germline V gene sequence: CDR1 SGHTA, CDR2 FQGNSA. V dropped 3 bases and J dropped 5; count of bases not matched to a gene: 14. The CDR3 is CASSLGGFGQGGYGYTF. DNA of the CDR3: TGTGCCAGCAGCTTGGGCGGTTTTGGACAGGGAGGATATGGCTACACCTTC. Full variable domain (rest looked up from reference TRBV7-2 and TRBJ1-2): GAGVSQSPSNKVTEKGKDVELRCDPISGHTALYWYRQSLGQGLEFLIYFQGNSAPDKSGLPSDRFSAERTGGSVSTLTIQRTQQEDSAVYLCASSLGGFGQGGYGYTFGSGTRLTVV.

In the case of this clonotype: This sequence may be a read error, since a much larger clone differs from it by one base. The V and J genes are TRBV15 and TRBJ2-7; D remains ambiguous. The DNA end lines up better with TRBJ2-5; the J call may be wrong. Germline V lookup: CDR1 LNHNV, CDR2 YYDKDF (reference sequence). The CDR3 extends over 12 amino acids. The CDR3 loop reads CVTSRGTETQYF. The CDR3 DNA sequence: TGTGTCACCAGCAGAGGAACGGAGACCCAGTACTTC.

J is TRBJ2-1 and V is TRBV5-1; 13 bases agree with TRBD2. There are 18 residues in the CDR3. V gave up 0 bases and J gave up 0 bases; unmatched junction bases: 3. Germline values: CDR1 SGHRS, CDR2 YFSETQ. As DNA, the CDR3 is TGCGCCAGCAGCTTGGCCGGGACTAGCGGGACCTCCTACAATGAGCAGTTCTTC. Amino acids: CASSLAGTSGTSYNEQFF.

This clonotype was seen more than once but under ten times. The chain couples TRBV7-3 to TRBJ1-2; D call uncertain. This CDR3 spans 14 amino acids. Germline CDR1 and CDR2: SGHTA and FQGTGA. Trimming took 5 bases from V and 7 from J, leaving 17 bases between them. The chain's CDR3 is CASSLYGPPSGYTF. The CDR3 DNA follows: TGTGCCAGCAGCCTTTACGGACCCCCTTCTGGCTACACCTTC.

This clonotype was seen a few times. The V gene is TRBV7-2, the J gene TRBJ2-7; the D is unclear. CDR3 size: 16 residues. Trimming took 5 bases from V and 3 from J, leaving 20 bases between them. Germline loops: CDR1 SGHTA, CDR2 FQGNSA. The chain's CDR3 is CASSPPPDRYGYEQYF. CDR3 DNA sequence: TGTGCCAGCAGCCCCCCTCCGGATAGGTACGGCTACGAGCAGTACTTC.

The chain uses TRBV28 and TRBJ2-7; D perhaps matches TRBD2 (6 bases). The germline gives CDR1 MDHEN, CDR2 SYDVKM. Between the trimmed V and J ends, which lost 6 bases and 7 bases, there was a span of 28 bases. The CDR3 runs 17 residues. The CDR3 spells CASSSTLFGRRGGEQYF. The CDR3 DNA reads as TGTGCCAGCAGCTCCACCCTTTTCGGGAGAAGGGGTGGGGAGCAGTACTTC.

The J gene is TRBJ2-4, the V gene TRBV25-1; tentatively, D is TRBD1 (6 bases). The J call may not be correct, given that the DNA end is closer to TRBJ2-7. Germline assignment: CDR1 MGHDK and CDR2 SYGVNS. CDR3 length: 13 residues. CDR3 in DNA: TGTGCCAGCATAGGGGACACTTCATACGAGCAGTACTTC. Translating it yields CASIGDTSYEQYF.

The chain combines TRBV28 with TRBJ2-7; D gene uncertain. V gave up 6 bases and J gave up 7 bases, with 10 bases separating them. Per germline, CDR1 MDHEN and CDR2 SYDVKM. The CDR3 covers 11 residues. CDR3 residues: CASRTPREQYF. The CDR3 DNA follows: TGTGCCAGCAGAACCCCTCGGGAGCAGTACTTC.

The chain combines TRBV5-1 with TRBJ2-1; no reliable D call. The CDR3 contains 17 residues. Germline CDR1 SGHRS, CDR2 YFSETQ. The V end was cut by 6 bases, the J end by 5 bases, with 24 bases between. Here the CDR3 DNA reads TGCGCCAGCAACCCACATCGCTTCGGACCGGAAAACAATGAGCAGTTCTTC. The encoded protein is CASNPHRFGPENNEQFF.

The chain carries TRBV3-1 and TRBJ2-1, with D unclear. CDR1 is LGHDT and CDR2 is YNNKEL in the germline V gene (reference sequence). V shed 0 bases and J shed 13 bases, with 13 bases lying between them. The CDR3 contains 13 residues. The CDR3 DNA follows: TGTGCCAGCAGCCAAGATTTACTGATCGATCAGTTCTTC. Translated: CASSQDLLIDQFF.

The chain recombines TRBV6-2 or TRBV6-3 with TRBJ2-1; 14 bases match TRBD2. CDR1 and CDR2 (germline): MNHEY, SVGEGT. V shed 2 bases and J 5 bases; nucleotides not matched to a gene: 11. The CDR3 consists of 19 residues. The DNA for the CDR3 is TGTGCCAGCAGTTACGGGAGAAGGACTAGCGGGGGGAGGCACAATGAGCAGTTCTTC. This translates into CASSYGRRTSGGRHNEQFF.

V usage is TRBV7-2 and J usage is TRBJ2-7, with unresolved D. V was clipped by 2 bases and J by 1 base, with 18 bases between them. Germline V lookup: CDR1 SGHTA, CDR2 FQGNSA. The CDR3 totals 17 residues. CDR3 DNA: TGTGCCAGCAGCTTAATTCCAGGTTCGGAACATTCCTACGAGCAGTACTTC. The encoded protein is CASSLIPGSEHSYEQYF.

About this clonotype itself: The junction does not match germline at one end; this may be a read error. The rearrangement joins TRBV6-6 to TRBJ2-5, with D perhaps assigned TRBD1 or TRBD2 (6 bases each). The CDR3 spans 15 residues. CDR1 is MNHNY and CDR2 is SVGAGI in the germline V gene (reference sequence). CDR3 protein: CASSVLWGAGETRYF. CDR3 bases: TGTGCCAGCAGTGTCCTTTGGGGGGCCGGGGAGACCCGGTACTTC.

This clonotype was observed a single time. At one boundary the junction diverges from the germline segment, which might be a read error. The rearrangement joins TRBV7-3 to TRBJ2-1; D gene unclear. The germline gives CDR1 SGHTA, CDR2 FQGTGA. The CDR3 has 16 residues. The CDR3 DNA follows: TGTGCCAGCAGCTTAACGTTTGACAACAACTACAATGGGCAGTTCTTC. It encodes CASSLTFDNNYNGQFF. The full variable domain, in which reference TRBV7-3 and TRBJ2-1 provide the parts outside the CDR3, is GAGVSQTPSNKVTEKGKYVELRCDPISGHTALYWYRQSLGQGPEFLIYFQGTGAADDSGLPNDRFFAVRPEGSVSTLKIQRTERGDSAVYLCASSLTFDNNYNGQFFGPGTRLTVL.

This chain uses TRBV27 with TRBJ2-7, with 9 bases identical to TRBD1. CDR1 MNHEY and CDR2 SMNVEV come from the germline V gene (reference sequence). This CDR3 spans 14 amino acids. The J segment lost 3 bases and the V segment lost 4 bases, leaving 4 bases of the junction unmatched. The CDR3, as DNA: TGTGCCAGCAGTTACGGGACAGGGTTCTACGAGCAGTACTTC. Protein sequence: CASSYGTGFYEQYF.

This clonotype was observed a handful of times. The chain employs TRBV19 and TRBJ1-5; D is ambiguous. V shed 5 bases and J shed 0 bases, with 11 bases lying between them. From germline, CDR1 is LNHDA and CDR2 SQIVND (reference sequence). The CDR3 covers 15 residues. CDR3 amino acids: CASSSASYSNQPQHF. The CDR3 coding sequence is TGTGCCAGTAGTTCAGCCTCCTATAGCAATCAGCCCCAGCATTTT.

Remarks on this clonotype: The junction and the germline gene differ at one end; a read error may be behind it. The chain is built from TRBV15 and TRBJ2-1, with a possible D match to TRBD1 (6 bases). Germline lookup yields CDR1 LNHNV and CDR2 YYDKDF (reference sequence). The CDR3 is 17 residues long. As DNA, the CDR3 is TGTGCCACCCAGAGAGAGAAGGGGGTTAGCTCCCACAATGAGCAGTTCTTC. Its translation is CATQREKGVSSHNEQFF.

This clonotype was detected a few times. The rearrangement uses TRBV4-1 and TRBJ1-4, with 7 bases aligning to TRBD1. J lost 4 bases, V lost 3 bases, and 2 bases had no gene match. Germline V gene sequence: CDR1 MGHRA, CDR2 YSYEKL. The CDR3 loop spans 14 amino acids. The DNA for the CDR3 is TGCGCCAGCAGCCATACAGGGGATAATGAAAAACTGTTTTTT. Translated: CASSHTGDNEKLFF.

This chain links TRBV10-3 with TRBJ2-3; 10 bases agree with TRBD1. V gave up 4 bases and J gave up 2 bases; unmatched junction bases: 9. Germline CDR1 reads ENHRY; CDR2 reads SYGVKD. The CDR3 is made up of 17 amino acids. The CDR3 loop reads CAISGPGQGRLTDTQYF. CDR3 nucleotides: TGTGCCATCAGTGGCCCGGGACAGGGGAGACTCACAGATACGCAGTATTTT.

This clonotype was observed a handful of times. The CDR3 region is CASSQGAAWRAKEQYF. Written as DNA, the CDR3 is TGTGCCAGCAGCCAAGGCGCAGCGTGGCGGGCTAAGGAGCAGTACTTC. V is TRBV3-1 and J is TRBJ2-7; D might be TRBD2 (5 bases). Trimming removed 1 base at V and 7 bases at J, with 20 bases between. Germline CDR1 LGHDT, CDR2 YNNKEL (reference sequence). The CDR3 has 16 residues.

This clonotype was seen repeatedly, ten times or more. The V call is TRBV6-6, the J call TRBJ2-7, with 7 bases fitting TRBD1. Per germline, CDR1 MNHNY and CDR2 SVGAGI (reference sequence). The junction had 14 bases not matched to a gene; V was cut back by 5 bases and J by 7 bases. The CDR3 is 15 amino acids. CDR3 residues: CASSQARGSAREQYF. CDR3 nucleotides: TGTGCCAGCAGTCAAGCCAGGGGGTCTGCTCGGGAGCAGTACTTC.

In this sample, this clonotype turned up a few times. The chain couples TRBV28 to TRBJ2-1, with a tentative D call TRBD2 (5 bases). The V end lost 11 bases, the J end lost 7 bases, and 18 bases lay between the germline ends. The germline gives CDR1 MDHEN, CDR2 SYDVKM. CDR3 length: 13 amino acids. CDR3: CAWSGDPLNEQFF. CDR3 DNA sequence: TGTGCCTGGAGCGGAGACCCCCTGAATGAGCAGTTCTTC.

The chain employs TRBV9 and TRBJ2-1; 11 bases agree with TRBD2. The germline gives CDR1 SGDLS, CDR2 YYNGEE. CDR3 size: 15 residues. V lost 3 bases to trimming and J lost 6 bases; unmatched junction nucleotides: 5. CDR3 nucleotides: TGTGCCAGCAGCGAGGGACTAGCGGAGCTCAATGAGCAGTTCTTC. This translates into CASSEGLAELNEQFF.